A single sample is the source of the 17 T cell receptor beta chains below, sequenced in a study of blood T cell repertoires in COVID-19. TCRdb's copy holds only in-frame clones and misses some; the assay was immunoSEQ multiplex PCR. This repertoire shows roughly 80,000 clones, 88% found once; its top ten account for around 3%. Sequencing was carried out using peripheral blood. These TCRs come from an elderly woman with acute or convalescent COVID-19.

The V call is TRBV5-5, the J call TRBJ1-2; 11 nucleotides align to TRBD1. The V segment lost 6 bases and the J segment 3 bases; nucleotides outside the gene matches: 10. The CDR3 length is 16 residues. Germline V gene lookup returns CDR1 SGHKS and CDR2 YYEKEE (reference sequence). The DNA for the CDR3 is TGTGCCAGCAAGTCTTGGGGACAGGGGGGCGACTATGGCTACACCTTC. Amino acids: CASKSWGQGGDYGYTF. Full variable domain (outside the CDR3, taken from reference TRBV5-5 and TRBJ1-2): DAGVTQSPTHLIKTRGQQVTLRCSPISGHKSVSWYQQVLGQGPQFIFQYYEKEERGRGNFPDRFSARQFPNYSSELNVNALLLGDSALYLCASKSWGQGGDYGYTFGSGTRLTVV.

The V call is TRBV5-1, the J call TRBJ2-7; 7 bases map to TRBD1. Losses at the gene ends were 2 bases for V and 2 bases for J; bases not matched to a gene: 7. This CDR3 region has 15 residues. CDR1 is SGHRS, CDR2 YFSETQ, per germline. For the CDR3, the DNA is TGCGCCAGCAGCTTAAACCCGGGACAGACCTACGAGCAGTACTTC. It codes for CASSLNPGQTYEQYF.

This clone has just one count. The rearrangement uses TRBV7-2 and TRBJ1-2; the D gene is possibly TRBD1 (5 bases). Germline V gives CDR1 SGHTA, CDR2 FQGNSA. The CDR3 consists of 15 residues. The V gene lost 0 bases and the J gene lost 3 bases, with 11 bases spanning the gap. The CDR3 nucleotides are TGTGCCAGCAGCTTAGCGCGGGAGGGGTACTATGGCTACACCTTC. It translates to CASSLAREGYYGYTF.

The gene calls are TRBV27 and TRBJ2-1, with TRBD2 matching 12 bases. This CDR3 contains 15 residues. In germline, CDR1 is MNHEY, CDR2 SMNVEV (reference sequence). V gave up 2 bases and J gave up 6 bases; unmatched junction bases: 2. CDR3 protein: CASSLLAGGSNEQFF. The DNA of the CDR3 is TGTGCCAGCAGTTTACTAGCGGGAGGGTCCAATGAGCAGTTCTTC.

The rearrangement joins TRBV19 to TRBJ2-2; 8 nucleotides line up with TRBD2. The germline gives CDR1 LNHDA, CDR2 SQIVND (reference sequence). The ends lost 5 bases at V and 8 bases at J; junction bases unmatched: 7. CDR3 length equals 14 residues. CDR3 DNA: TGTGCCAGTAGTGCCGGGACTAGTTTTGGGGAGCTGTTTTTT. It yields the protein CASSAGTSFGELFF.

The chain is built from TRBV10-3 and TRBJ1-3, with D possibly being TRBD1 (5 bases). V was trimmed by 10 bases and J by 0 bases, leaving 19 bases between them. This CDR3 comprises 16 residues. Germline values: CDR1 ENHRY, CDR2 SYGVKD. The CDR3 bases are TGTGCCACCCGAGCGGGGGACGCGAGCTCTGGAAACACCATATATTTT. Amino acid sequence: CATRAGDASSGNTIYF.

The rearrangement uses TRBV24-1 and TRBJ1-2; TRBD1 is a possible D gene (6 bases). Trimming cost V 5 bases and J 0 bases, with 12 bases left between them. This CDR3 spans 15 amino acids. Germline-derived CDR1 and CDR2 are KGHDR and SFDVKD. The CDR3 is CATSATRGPNYGYTF. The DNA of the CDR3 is TGTGCCACCAGTGCTACCAGGGGTCCTAACTATGGCTACACCTTC.

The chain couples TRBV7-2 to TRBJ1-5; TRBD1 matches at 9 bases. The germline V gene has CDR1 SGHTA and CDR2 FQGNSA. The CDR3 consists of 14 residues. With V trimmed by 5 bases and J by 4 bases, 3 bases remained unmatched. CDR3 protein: CASSRDRVNQPQHF. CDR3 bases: TGTGCCAGCAGCCGGGACAGGGTGAATCAGCCCCAGCATTTT.

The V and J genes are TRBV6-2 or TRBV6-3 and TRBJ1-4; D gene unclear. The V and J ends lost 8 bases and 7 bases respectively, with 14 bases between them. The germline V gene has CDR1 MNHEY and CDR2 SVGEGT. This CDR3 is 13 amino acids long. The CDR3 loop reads CASGRGRSEKLFF. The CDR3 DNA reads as TGTGCCAGCGGCCGTGGGAGAAGTGAAAAACTGTTTTTT.

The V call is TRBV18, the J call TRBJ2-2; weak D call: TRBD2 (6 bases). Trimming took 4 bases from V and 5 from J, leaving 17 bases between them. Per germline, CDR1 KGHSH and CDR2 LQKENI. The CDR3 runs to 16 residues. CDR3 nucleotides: TGTGCCAGCTCACTCCTCCGGGACTTAATTACCGGGGAGCTGTTTTTT. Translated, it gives CASSLLRDLITGELFF.

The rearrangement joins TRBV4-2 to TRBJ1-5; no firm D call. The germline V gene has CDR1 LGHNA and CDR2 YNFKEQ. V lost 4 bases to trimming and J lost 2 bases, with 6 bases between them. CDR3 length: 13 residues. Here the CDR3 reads CASSLSGNQPQHF. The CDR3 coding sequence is TGTGCCAGCAGCCTCAGCGGCAATCAGCCCCAGCATTTT.

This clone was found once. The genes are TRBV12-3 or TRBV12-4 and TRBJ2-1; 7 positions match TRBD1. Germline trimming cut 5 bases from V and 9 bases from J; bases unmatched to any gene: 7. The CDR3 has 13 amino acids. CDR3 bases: TGTGCCAGCAGTCTCCGACAGGGCGGTGAGCAGTTCTTC. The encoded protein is CASSLRQGGEQFF.

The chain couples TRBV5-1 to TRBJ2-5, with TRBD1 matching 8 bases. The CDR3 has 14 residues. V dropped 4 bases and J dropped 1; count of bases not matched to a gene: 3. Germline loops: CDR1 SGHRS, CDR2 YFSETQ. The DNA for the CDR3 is TGCGCCAGCAGCCGGGACAGGTCCCAAGAGACCCAGTACTTC. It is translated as CASSRDRSQETQYF.

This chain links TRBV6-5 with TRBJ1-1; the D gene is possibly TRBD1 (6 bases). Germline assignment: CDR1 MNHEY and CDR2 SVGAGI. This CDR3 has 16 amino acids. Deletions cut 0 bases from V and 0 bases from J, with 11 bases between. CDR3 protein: CASSYSTGVVNTEAFF. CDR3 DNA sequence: TGTGCCAGCAGTTACTCGACAGGTGTAGTGAACACTGAAGCTTTCTTT.

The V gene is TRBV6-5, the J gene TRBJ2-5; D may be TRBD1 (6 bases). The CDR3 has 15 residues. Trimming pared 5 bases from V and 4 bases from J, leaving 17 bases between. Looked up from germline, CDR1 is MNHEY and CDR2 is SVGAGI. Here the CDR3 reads CASSRQQGTAETQYF. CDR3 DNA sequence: TGTGCCAGCAGTCGGCAACAGGGTACGGCAGAGACCCAGTACTTC.

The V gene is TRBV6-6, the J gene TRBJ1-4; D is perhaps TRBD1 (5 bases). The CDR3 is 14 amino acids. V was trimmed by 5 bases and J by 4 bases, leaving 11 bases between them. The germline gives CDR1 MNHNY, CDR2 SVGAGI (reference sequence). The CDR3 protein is CASSPAQVNEKLFF. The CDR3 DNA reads TGTGCCAGCAGTCCGGCACAGGTTAATGAAAAACTGTTTTTT.

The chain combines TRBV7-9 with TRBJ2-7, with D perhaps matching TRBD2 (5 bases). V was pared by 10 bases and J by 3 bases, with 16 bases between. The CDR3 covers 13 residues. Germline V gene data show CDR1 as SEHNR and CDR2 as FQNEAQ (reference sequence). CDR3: CATRRPGNYEQYF. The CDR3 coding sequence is TGTGCCACCCGCCGGCCGGGAAACTACGAGCAGTACTTC. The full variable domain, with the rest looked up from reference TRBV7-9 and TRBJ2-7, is DTGVSQNPRHKITKRGQNVTFRCDPISEHNRLYWYRQTLGQGPEFLTYFQNEAQLEKSRLLSDRFSAERPKGSFSTLEIQRTEQGDSAMYLCATRRPGNYEQYFGPGTRLTVT.